The 14 T cell receptor beta chains below all came from one sample that was sequenced in a study of blood T cell repertoires in COVID-19. TCRdb's copy holds only in-frame clones and misses some; the assay was immunoSEQ multiplex PCR. The sample holds 310,000 or so clones; about 87% are singletons and the top ten take roughly 8.9%. Material: peripheral blood. These TCRs come from a man under 40 with COVID-19, enrolled during active disease.

This chain connects TRBV6-5 to TRBJ1-3; D is unclear. This CDR3 region has 15 residues. In germline, CDR1 is MNHEY, CDR2 SVGAGI. V was clipped by 0 bases and J by 7 bases, with 13 bases between them. In nucleotides, the CDR3 is TGTGCCAGCAGTTACTCACCCCGAGCGTCGAACACCATATATTTT. Translated: CASSYSPRASNTIYF.

The chain recombines TRBV7-2 with TRBJ2-5, with D possibly TRBD1 on 5 matching bases. Germline V CDR1 and CDR2: SGHTA, FQGNSA. V gave up 1 base and J gave up 5 bases, with 14 bases separating them. CDR3 length equals 15 residues. The CDR3 loop is CASSLVWGDRETQYF. CDR3 nucleotides: TGTGCCAGCAGCTTAGTTTGGGGCGATCGGGAGACCCAGTACTTC.

The chain employs TRBV5-5 and TRBJ2-5; 8 bases are shared with TRBD2. The CDR3 has 17 amino acids. Unmatched junction bases numbered 12, after V lost 0 bases and J lost 5 bases. Germline CDR1 SGHKS, CDR2 YYEKEE (reference sequence). DNA for the CDR3: TGTGCCAGCAGCTTGGTTCCGGGAGGGCCGGGAGAGGAGACCCAGTACTTC. As protein: CASSLVPGGPGEETQYF.

The gene calls are TRBV3-1 (or the pseudogene TRBV3-2) and TRBJ2-4; unclear D gene. V was pared by 3 bases and J by 1 base, with 10 bases between. The CDR3 has 15 residues. The germline CDR1 and CDR2 sequences are LGHDT and YNNKEL (reference sequence). CDR3 bases: TGTGCCAGCAGCCATTCCACGGAGGCCAAAAACATTCAGTACTTC. Its protein product is CASSHSTEAKNIQYF.

The J gene is TRBJ2-3, the V gene TRBV19, with TRBD2 identical over 10 bases. The CDR3 loop spans 14 amino acids. Trimming removed 5 bases from V and 5 bases from J; junction bases left unmatched: 4. The V gene's germline CDR1 is LNHDA and CDR2 SQIVND (reference sequence). The CDR3 spells CASSDSGRLDTQYF. In DNA form, the CDR3 reads TGTGCCAGTAGTGATAGCGGGAGGTTAGATACGCAGTATTTT.

With respect to this clone: The sample carries other DNA sequences with the same CDR3. V gene TRBV7-3 combines with J gene TRBJ2-1; 7 bases agree with TRBD2. Losses at the gene ends were 5 bases for V and 0 bases for J; bases not matched to a gene: 4. The V gene's germline CDR1 is SGHTA and CDR2 FQGTGA. This CDR3 has 15 residues. In DNA, the CDR3 is TGTGCCAGCAGCGTCGGGGGGAGCTCCTACAATGAGCAGTTCTTC. Its translation: CASSVGGSSYNEQFF.

The J gene is TRBJ2-6, the V gene TRBV18; maybe TRBD1 (5 bases). The germline gives CDR1 KGHSH, CDR2 LQKENI. The CDR3 runs to 17 residues. V was clipped by 4 bases and J by 0 bases, with 13 bases between them. The CDR3 DNA reads as TGTGCCAGCTCACTATTCGACAGTTACTCTGGGGCCAACGTCCTGACTTTC. It codes for CASSLFDSYSGANVLTF.

This chain links TRBV28 with TRBJ2-6, with D possibly matching TRBD2 (6 bases). The CDR3 contains 14 residues. Germline V gene data show CDR1 as MDHEN and CDR2 as SYDVKM. The ends were cut back, 5 bases at V and 1 base at J, with 6 bases in the middle. Here the CDR3 reads CASSGTSGANVLTF. CDR3 sequence (DNA): TGTGCCAGCAGTGGGACTTCTGGGGCCAACGTCCTGACTTTC.

The genes are TRBV27 and TRBJ1-2, with D possibly matching TRBD1 (5 bases). Looked up from germline, CDR1 is MNHEY and CDR2 is SMNVEV (reference sequence). This CDR3 comprises 13 residues. Trimming left V 5 bases short and J 4 bases short, with 11 bases between. The CDR3 sequence: CASSPRDLYGYTF. The CDR3 DNA sequence: TGTGCCAGCAGTCCCAGGGATCTCTATGGCTACACCTTC.

This chain links TRBV19 with TRBJ1-2; D call uncertain. V was cut by 4 bases and J by 6 bases, with 15 bases left in between. Germline CDR1 and CDR2: LNHDA and SQIVND (reference sequence). CDR3 size: 14 residues. Written as DNA, the CDR3 is TGTGCCAGTAGTACCCGTAGTGGGAGAAATGGCTACACCTTC. This codes for CASSTRSGRNGYTF. Full variable domain (missing parts from reference TRBV19 and TRBJ1-2): DGGITQSPKYLFRKEGQNVTLSCEQNLNHDAMYWYRQDPGQGLRLIYYSQIVNDFQKGDIAEGYSVSREKKESFPLTVTSAQKNPTAFYLCASSTRSGRNGYTFGSGTRLTVV.

Only one count was recorded for this clone. The chain employs TRBV24-1 and TRBJ2-2; 13 bases align to TRBD2. The ends lost 10 bases at V and 4 bases at J; junction bases unmatched: 2. The CDR3 has 14 residues. CDR1 is KGHDR, CDR2 SFDVKD, per germline. The CDR3 protein is CATGLAGVTGELFF. The CDR3 nucleotides are TGTGCCACAGGACTAGCGGGAGTCACCGGGGAGCTGTTTTTT.

The chain links TRBV6-2 or TRBV6-3 to TRBJ2-2, with D possibly being TRBD1 (7 bases). V was shortened by 0 bases and J by 7 bases, with 15 bases between the two germline ends. CDR3 length: 16 amino acids. The V gene's germline CDR1 is MNHEY and CDR2 SVGEGT. The CDR3 loop is CASSYSVTGRSGELFF. DNA of the CDR3: TGTGCCAGCAGTTACTCGGTGACAGGGAGGAGCGGGGAGCTGTTTTTT.

This chain uses TRBV27 with TRBJ1-6; 8 bases align to TRBD1. Looked up from germline, CDR1 is MNHEY and CDR2 is SMNVEV (reference sequence). The CDR3 spans 16 residues. J gave up 8 bases and V 2 bases, and 8 bases lay outside the gene matches. Here the CDR3 reads CASSLVSGGRYSPLHF. For the CDR3, the DNA is TGTGCCAGCAGTTTAGTCTCAGGGGGCCGTTATTCACCCCTCCACTTT.

V usage is TRBV18 and J usage is TRBJ2-6, with 9 bases lining up with TRBD1. The CDR3 consists of 20 residues. With 0 bases clipped from V and 2 bases from J, the junction kept 11 bases outside the gene matches. Looked up from germline, CDR1 is KGHSH and CDR2 is LQKENI. The CDR3 nucleotides read TGTGCCAGCTCACCACCTACCAAACAGGGGGCTCAGACTGGGGCCAACGTCCTGACTTTC. It yields the protein CASSPPTKQGAQTGANVLTF. The full variable domain, with the rest looked up from reference TRBV18 and TRBJ2-6, is NAGVMQNPRHLVRRRGQEARLRCSPMKGHSHVYWYRQLPEEGLKFMVYLQKENIIDESGMPKERFSAEFPKEGPSILRIQQVVRGDSAAYFCASSPPTKQGAQTGANVLTFGAGSRLTVL.